Shown below are 10 T cell receptor beta chains from a single sample sequenced in a study of cytomegalovirus exposure and HLA in healthy donors. Clones were read by immunoSEQ multiplex PCR, and TCRdb kept only the in-frame ones, dropping some. The table records tens of thousands of clones, approximately 91% of them present only once. The material sequenced was PBMCs. The receptors derive from a man aged 18 to 29 in good health and CMV-seronegative.

This rearrangement joins TRBV7-2 to TRBJ2-3; TRBD1 is a possible D gene (6 bases). CDR1 and CDR2 (germline): SGHTA, FQGNSA. The germline V and J ends were trimmed by 1 base and 1 base, with 12 bases remaining between them. There are 16 residues in the CDR3. The CDR3 DNA reads TGTGCCAGCAGCTTAGGCAGGGGTATACGCACAGATACGCAGTATTTT. Translating it yields CASSLGRGIRTDTQYF.

This clone came up once. The same CDR3 also results from other DNA sequences found in this sample. The chain joins TRBV5-6 to TRBJ2-5, with D possibly being TRBD2 (6 bases). Trimming pared 5 bases from V and 4 bases from J, leaving 12 bases between. Per the germline V gene, CDR1 is SGHDT and CDR2 is YYEEEE. The CDR3 has 13 residues. This CDR3 is CASSGGGGETQYF. CDR3 DNA: TGTGCCAGCAGTGGTGGGGGAGGAGAGACCCAGTACTTC.

The rearrangement links TRBV18 to TRBJ2-3; TRBD2 is a possible D gene (6 bases). Per the germline V gene, CDR1 is KGHSH and CDR2 is LQKENI. V shed 1 base and J shed 2 bases, with 10 bases lying between them. This CDR3 has 15 amino acids. The CDR3 loop is CASSPLEGITDTQYF. The CDR3 DNA reads TGTGCCAGCTCACCACTGGAGGGTATCACAGATACGCAGTATTTT.

V is TRBV7-3 and J is TRBJ2-2, with D hard to call. Trimming took off 1 base at V and 5 bases at J, with 11 bases between the two ends. CDR1 is SGHTA and CDR2 is FQGTGA in the germline V gene. This CDR3 has 15 amino acids. Here the CDR3 reads CASSLNSMKTGELFF. DNA for the CDR3: TGTGCCAGCAGCTTAAATAGCATGAAGACCGGGGAGCTGTTTTTT.

The rearrangement uses TRBV6-6 and TRBJ2-5, with D maybe TRBD2 (6 bases). CDR3 size: 13 residues. Trimming removed 4 bases from V and 2 bases from J, with 8 bases in between. Germline V gene lookup returns CDR1 MNHNY and CDR2 SVGAGI (reference sequence). The CDR3: CASSSREQETQYF. The CDR3 nucleotides read TGTGCCAGCAGTTCCCGGGAGCAAGAGACCCAGTACTTC.

The chain has TRBV7-3 and TRBJ2-2; a weak D match, TRBD1 (6 bases). Trimming stripped 6 bases from V and 8 bases from J, with 13 bases between. The CDR3 runs 13 residues. Germline CDR1 and CDR2: SGHTA and FQGTGA. CDR3: CASRGQNKGELFF. CDR3 nucleotide sequence: TGTGCCAGCAGAGGACAGAATAAGGGGGAGCTGTTTTTT.

V is TRBV9 and J is TRBJ2-5; D is perhaps TRBD2 (5 bases). This CDR3 spans 14 amino acids. The germline CDR1 and CDR2 sequences are SGDLS and YYNGEE. With 3 bases removed from V and 3 bases from J, the gap between germline ends came to 12 bases. DNA of the CDR3: TGTGCCAGCAGCGAGACTAACGAGAAAGAGACCCAGTACTTC. Amino acids: CASSETNEKETQYF. The whole variable domain, filled in from reference TRBV9 and TRBJ2-5, reads DSGVTQTPKHLITATGQRVTLRCSPRSGDLSVYWYQQSLDQGLQFLIQYYNGEERAKGNILERFSAQQFPDLHSELNLSSLELGDSALYFCASSETNEKETQYFGPGTRLLVL.

V is TRBV30 and J is TRBJ2-3; 7 bases match TRBD2. The CDR3 covers 14 residues. Germline assignment: CDR1 GTSNPN and CDR2 SVGIG (reference sequence). With V trimmed by 0 bases and J by 0 bases, 0 bases remained unmatched. This CDR3 reads CAWSVAGSTDTQYF. CDR3 DNA: TGTGCCTGGAGTGTAGCGGGAAGCACAGATACGCAGTATTTT. Drawing the rest from reference TRBV30 and TRBJ2-3, the complete variable domain is SQTIHQWPATLVQPVGSPLSLECTVEGTSNPNLYWYRQAAGRGLQLLFYSVGIGQISSEVPQNLSASRPQDRQFILSSKKLLLSDSGFYLCAWSVAGSTDTQYFGPGTRLTVL.

V gene TRBV21-1 combines with J gene TRBJ1-2. TRBV21-1 counts as a pseudogene. The CDR3 contains 12 residues. CDR3 region: CARRDGSYGYTF. Here the CDR3 DNA reads TGTGCCAGGCGGGACGGCTCCTATGGCTACACCTTC.

DNA of the CDR3: TGTGCCAGCAGCCTCAGGGACAGGGGAAGCTCCTACAATGAGCAGTTCTTC. Translation gives CASSLRDRGSSYNEQFF. This rearrangement joins TRBV7-8 to TRBJ2-1; 10 bases map to TRBD1. Per germline, CDR1 SGHVS and CDR2 FQNEAQ. The CDR3 consists of 17 residues. With 5 bases clipped from V and 0 bases from J, the junction kept 7 bases outside the gene matches.